A single sample is the source of the 9 T cell receptor beta chains below, sequenced in a study of blood T cell repertoires in COVID-19. Generated by immunoSEQ multiplex PCR, the TCRdb table keeps only in-frame clones and is missing some. Of 75,000 to 80,000 clones listed, 88% are singletons. The specimen sequenced was peripheral blood. The receptors originated from a human donor in a cohort sampled during active COVID-19.

The chain joins TRBV7-2 to TRBJ1-3; 7 bases agree with TRBD1. Germline-derived CDR1 and CDR2 are SGHTA and FQGNSA. The CDR3 consists of 15 residues. Trimming took 3 bases from V and 4 from J; bases not matched to a gene: 6. The CDR3 DNA sequence: TGTGCCAGCAGCTTTCGCGACAGGGAGGGAAACACCATATATTTT. Amino acids: CASSFRDREGNTIYF.

The chain employs TRBV2 and TRBJ2-5; possibly TRBD1 for D (5 bases). Germline V lookup: CDR1 SNHLY, CDR2 FYNNEI. V gave up 0 bases and J gave up 1 base, with 6 bases separating them. The CDR3 consists of 14 residues. This CDR3 is CASSEAQGQETQYF. In DNA form, the CDR3 reads TGTGCCAGCAGTGAAGCCCAGGGCCAAGAGACCCAGTACTTC.

The chain links TRBV4-1 to TRBJ1-3; 7 bases align to TRBD1. The germline CDR1 and CDR2 sequences are MGHRA and YSYEKL. V was pared by 1 base and J by 0 bases, with 0 bases of the junction left unmatched. The CDR3 sequence is 15 residues long. The CDR3 here is CASSQAGGSGNTIYF. The CDR3 region has the DNA TGCGCCAGCAGCCAAGCAGGGGGCTCTGGAAACACCATATATTTT.

This clone was seen a single time. The chain recombines TRBV28 with TRBJ1-4, with D possibly being TRBD1 (6 bases). Trimming shortened V by 6 bases and J by 2 bases, and 13 bases separated the two germline ends. Germline CDR1 reads MDHEN; CDR2 reads SYDVKM. The CDR3 totals 15 residues. The CDR3 DNA sequence: TGTGCCAGCAGCCCAGGGGTAGGGACTAATGAAAAACTGTTTTTT. Translating gives CASSPGVGTNEKLFF.

CDR3 bases: TGTGCCAGCTCGGCGGGACGGAACTATGGCTACACCTTC. Encoded protein: CASSAGRNYGYTF. This chain connects TRBV18 to TRBJ1-2; TRBD1 is a possible D gene (5 bases). Germline loops: CDR1 KGHSH, CDR2 LQKENI. The V end was cut by 6 bases, the J end by 2 bases, with 10 bases between. The CDR3 has 13 amino acids.

The chain couples TRBV18 to TRBJ1-4; 12 bases map to TRBD1. Germline assignment: CDR1 KGHSH and CDR2 LQKENI. The CDR3 extends over 16 amino acids. The J segment lost 8 bases and the V segment lost 7 bases, leaving 11 bases of the junction unmatched. CDR3 coding DNA: TGTGCCAGCTGGGGGACAGGGGGCCGTCAGGAAGAAAAACTGTTTTTT. Its translation is CASWGTGGRQEEKLFF.

The chain combines TRBV19 with TRBJ1-1; D unresolved. The CDR3 sequence is 16 residues long. Trimming pared 7 bases from V and 1 base from J, leaving 19 bases between. Germline-derived CDR1 and CDR2 are LNHDA and SQIVND (reference sequence). CDR3 loop: CASTSGPPRGNTEAFF. Here the CDR3 DNA reads TGTGCCAGTACATCGGGCCCTCCTCGGGGGAACACTGAAGCTTTCTTT. Full variable domain (rest looked up from reference TRBV19 and TRBJ1-1): DGGITQSPKYLFRKEGQNVTLSCEQNLNHDAMYWYRQDPGQGLRLIYYSQIVNDFQKGDIAEGYSVSREKKESFPLTVTSAQKNPTAFYLCASTSGPPRGNTEAFFGQGTRLTVV.

This clone was observed a handful of times. CDR3 sequence: CASSARVGYGYTF. CDR3 DNA sequence: TGTGCCAGCAGTGCCAGGGTAGGGTATGGCTACACCTTC. V usage is TRBV12-3 or TRBV12-4 and J usage is TRBJ1-2; D is possibly TRBD1 (5 bases). The CDR3 is 13 amino acids. Trimming removed 5 bases at V and 5 bases at J, with 12 bases between.

CDR3 DNA: TGTGCCAGCAGCTTGGGACTAGCGGGCCAAGAGACCCAGTACTTC. It encodes CASSLGLAGQETQYF. The rearrangement uses TRBV5-4 and TRBJ2-5; TRBD2 matches at 10 bases. Germline values: CDR1 SGHNT, CDR2 YYREEE (reference sequence). This CDR3 is built from 15 residues. V dropped 0 bases and J dropped 1; count of bases not matched to a gene: 0.